This T cell receptor (beta chain) was captured in a study of blood T cell repertoires in COVID-19. The CDR3 extends over 13 amino acids. CDR1 and CDR2 from the germline V gene are SGHAT and FQNNGV. After removal of 5 bases from V and 4 bases from J, the junction contained 5 bases not matched to a gene. Per the authors' pipeline: Nucleated cell number was recorded as an estimate derived from reference gene primer amplification. Measured with immunoSEQ multiplex PCR; TCRdb has only the in-frame clones, and not every one. That table supplies the V and J calls and clone size; D and trimming were determined from the DNA. Among 55,000 to 80,000 clones listed, around four fifths were seen once.

This clonotype was obtained from a man aged 50-59 years with active COVID-19. The rearrangement uses TRBV11-2 and TRBJ2-7; 7 positions match TRBD2. The sequenced sample consisted of peripheral blood. CDR3 sequence reads: CASSPGEGYEQYF. DNA for the CDR3: TGTGCCAGCAGCCCCGGGGAGGGGTACGAGCAGTACTTC.